This entry is about one TCR beta chain. Its antigen is unidentified. All donors provided no fewer than one pre-ART and no fewer than two post-ART PBMC samples. This specimen belongs to a study of long-term antiretroviral therapy in people with HIV. Study-wide results and limits: Older ART regimens were possibly in use when the blood was collected between about 2004 and 2018.

Researchers ran immunoSEQ v3.0 at survey level. Per sample, sequencing targeted roughly 40,000-50,000 T-cell genomes. Some clones are missing from TCRdb's copy, which holds only in-frame ones; the method was immunoSEQ multiplex PCR. The data show around 30,000 clones, 70% to 90% seen once. The CDR3 is made up of 14 amino acids. Germline V gene data show CDR1 as MDHEN and CDR2 as SYDVKM. V dropped 4 bases and J dropped 5 bases, with 14 bases sitting between them. Specimen: unsorted PBMCs, collected 1.1 years after starting antiretroviral therapy. The clonotype was recovered from a man aged 18 to 30 with HIV. This chain connects TRBV28 to TRBJ2-5; the D gene could be TRBD1 or TRBD2 (6 bases each). This CDR3 is CASSSRGGTETQYF. The CDR3 region has the DNA TGTGCCAGCAGTTCACGAGGGGGGACGGAGACCCAGTACTTC. The whole variable domain, filled in from reference TRBV28 and TRBJ2-5, reads DVKVTQSSRYLVKRTGEKVFLECVQDMDHENMFWYRQDPGLGLRLIYFSYDVKMKEKGDIPEGYSVSREKKERFSLILESASTNQTSMYLCASSSRGGTETQYFGPGTRLLVL.